A selection of T cell receptor beta chains follows, all from one sample in a study of blood T cell repertoires in COVID-19. Using immunoSEQ multiplex PCR, the repertoire was profiled, and TCRdb retains in-frame clones only, with some absent. The table lists some 500,000 clones, roughly 91% of them singletons. Sequencing was done on a sample of peripheral blood. Receptors originate from a woman between 45 and 65 years old with COVID-19, enrolled during active disease. Both conserved end residues are part of each CDR3. A D gene is named only where the DNA matches it firmly. Size is stated for part of the rows, as once, few or many counts, or as a class when the clone is expanded.

V gene	D gene	clone size	J gene	CDR3 DNA	CDR3 protein
TRBV28	NA	NA	TRBJ1-2	TGTGCCAGCAGTTTAACACAGGTCGACTATGGCTACACCTTC	CASSLTQVDYGYTF
TRBV7-9	TRBD1	NA	TRBJ1-1	TGTGCCAGCCGGGGGACAGGGGGCGCCAAGAACACTGAAGCTTTCTTT	CASRGTGGAKNTEAFF
TRBV27	NA	NA	TRBJ1-4	TGTGCCAGCGCAGGACAGATCTTTTGGGGAACTAATGAAAAACTGTTTTTT	CASAGQIFWGTNEKLFF
TRBV6-5	TRBD1	NA	TRBJ2-7	TGTGCCAGCTTCCGGGACAGAGGCCTCTACGAGCAGTACTTC	CASFRDRGLYEQYF
TRBV12-3/TRBV12-4	NA	NA	TRBJ1-5	TGTGCCAGCAGTTTAACTTGGCAGCCCCAGCATTTT	CASSLTWQPQHF
TRBV7-2	TRBD1	once	TRBJ1-1	TGTGCCAGCAGCGACCAGGGGGTGGCTGAAGCTTTCTTT	CASSDQGVAEAFF
TRBV13	NA	NA	TRBJ1-2	TGTGCCAGCAGCTCCCTCCAGGCCGAGTATGGCTACACCTTC	CASSSLQAEYGYTF
TRBV7-3	TRBD2	once	TRBJ2-1	TGTGCCAGCAGCTTAGGGGAGCGGGGGTCCTACAATGAGCAGTTCTTC	CASSLGERGSYNEQFF
TRBV18	NA	NA	TRBJ2-6	TGTGCCAGCTCCCTAGAACGTTCTGGGGCCAACGTCCTGACTTTC	CASSLERSGANVLTF
TRBV6-5	TRBD2	once	TRBJ2-1	TGTGCCAGCAGTTACGCCCTAGCGGGAGGGGAGCAGTTCTTC	CASSYALAGGEQFF
TRBV12-3/TRBV12-4	NA	NA	TRBJ1-2	TGTGCCAGCACCCCCTTTAAGGGGGGCTACACCTTC	CASTPFKGGYTF
TRBV4-1	TRBD1	NA	TRBJ1-5	TGCGCCAGCAGCCATATCAAACAGGGGGTTCGGCAGCCCCAGCATTTT	CASSHIKQGVRQPQHF
TRBV5-1	NA	NA	TRBJ1-1	TGCGCCAGCAGCAAGGACTTAACTGAAGCTTTCTTT	CASSKDLTEAFF
TRBV5-1	TRBD1	NA	TRBJ1-2	TGCGCCAGCAGCTGGAAACAGGGGGAGGAAGGCTACACCTTC	CASSWKQGEEGYTF